This T cell receptor beta chain was sequenced in a study of beta chain features in type 1 diabetes. Expressed TCRB transcripts were sequenced because the entire RNA isolate underwent reverse transcription. The repertoire was sequenced with immunoSEQ multiplex PCR; TCRdb's copy has only in-frame clones and lacks some. The sample has about 290,000 clones, 8% seen once. This CDR3 spans 14 amino acids. The ends were cut back, 4 bases at V and 0 bases at J, with 11 bases in the middle. Germline CDR1 SQVTM, CDR2 ANQGSEA. Study-level results: Compared with healthy donors, patients appeared to share more similar naive, central memory and regulatory TCRB repertoires.

Using CD45RO/CCR7/CD25/CD127/CD95/CD27, CD4+ naive, central memory, regulatory and stem cell-like memory cells were sorted. This clone was counted a few times. Its target is not known. The sequence derives from a woman aged 18-29 years in good health. V is TRBV29-1 and J is TRBJ2-3; unclear D gene. Sequences were obtained from central memory CD4+ T cells from blood. This chain's CDR3 is CSVASATSTDTQYF. The CDR3 nucleotides read TGCAGCGTTGCGTCTGCGACTAGCACAGATACGCAGTATTTT.